A single sample gave rise to the 32 T cell receptor beta chains below, sequenced in a study of blood T cell repertoires in COVID-19. Assay used: immunoSEQ multiplex PCR; TCRdb lists only in-frame clones, some missing. The sample consists of under 200,000 clones, around 82% of them appearing once. Sequencing was done on a sample of peripheral blood. The origin of the receptors is a man aged 18 to 29 with active or convalescent COVID-19.

V usage is TRBV6-5 and J usage is TRBJ1-5; D gene uncertain. The CDR3 covers 13 residues. CDR1 is MNHEY, CDR2 SVGAGI, per germline. With 6 bases removed from V and 2 bases from J, the gap between germline ends came to 8 bases. In nucleotides, the CDR3 is TGTGCCAGCAGGCTAGACGGCAATCAGCCCCAGCATTTT. Protein: CASRLDGNQPQHF.

This clone is a singleton in its sample. The chain links TRBV9 to TRBJ1-4, with no clear D. Germline-derived CDR1 and CDR2 are SGDLS and YYNGEE. This CDR3 is 14 amino acids long. V was clipped by 1 base and J by 4 bases, with 8 bases between them. CDR3 loop: CASSVSPDNEKLFF. CDR3 coding DNA: TGTGCCAGCAGCGTATCACCAGATAATGAAAAACTGTTTTTT.

A single count supports this clone. The V gene is TRBV5-1, the J gene TRBJ2-7; D is unclear. Trimming took off 5 bases at V and 3 bases at J, with 15 bases between the two ends. Germline V CDR1 and CDR2: SGHRS, YFSETQ. This CDR3 has 14 amino acids. In DNA form, the CDR3 reads TGCGCCAGCAGTCTGACAAGGTCGAGCTACGAGCAGTACTTC. Translating it yields CASSLTRSSYEQYF. The entire variable domain, with the rest obtained from reference TRBV5-1 and TRBJ2-7, is as follows: KAGVTQTPRYLIKTRGQQVTLSCSPISGHRSVSWYQQTPGQGLQFLFEYFSETQRNKGNFPGRFSGRQFSNSRSEMNVSTLELGDSALYLCASSLTRSSYEQYFGPGTRLTVT.

This chain connects TRBV9 to TRBJ2-7; D perhaps matches TRBD1 (10 bases). V was cut by 3 bases and J by 9 bases, with 34 bases left in between. CDR1 SGDLS and CDR2 YYNGEE come from the germline V gene. The CDR3 is made up of 19 amino acids. The CDR3 DNA follows: TGTGCCAGCAGCGCCACGACAGGGGGCGCGGGAGGGCCCCCCTTCGTGCAGTACTTC. Amino acids: CASSATTGGAGGPPFVQYF.

CDR3 residues: CASSPLGATNEKLFF. CDR3 nucleotides: TGTGCCAGCTCACCACTCGGGGCAACTAATGAAAAACTGTTTTTT. The chain recombines TRBV18 with TRBJ1-4; D is ambiguous. This CDR3 spans 15 amino acids. Trimming stripped 1 base from V and 0 bases from J, with 6 bases between. Germline V gene lookup returns CDR1 KGHSH and CDR2 LQKENI.

DNA for the CDR3: TGTGCCAGCAGCCACCCGGGGGGCTATAATTCACCCCTCCACTTT. It yields the protein CASSHPGGYNSPLHF. The genes are TRBV3-1 (or the pseudogene TRBV3-2) and TRBJ1-6, with D tentatively TRBD1 (5 bases). Looked up from germline, CDR1 is LGHDT and CDR2 is YNNKEL (reference sequence). Trimming cost V 3 bases and J 3 bases, with 9 bases left between them. The CDR3 spans 15 residues.

The chain joins TRBV19 to TRBJ2-1; no reliable D call. V lost 6 bases, J lost 3 bases, and 12 bases lay in between. Germline CDR1 LNHDA, CDR2 SQIVND (reference sequence). The CDR3 totals 14 residues. CDR3 coding DNA: TGTGCCAGTAGAGAAACTGATTACTACAATGAGCAGTTCTTC. Residues: CASRETDYYNEQFF.

The chain employs TRBV7-9 and TRBJ2-7, with 14 bases aligning to TRBD2. V was pared by 4 bases and J by 4 bases, with 9 bases of the junction left unmatched. Germline-derived CDR1 and CDR2 are SEHNR and FQNEAQ (reference sequence). This CDR3 is 17 amino acids long. The CDR3 reads CASSSTGLAGAHYEQYF. In nucleotides, the CDR3 is TGTGCCAGCAGCTCTACGGGACTAGCGGGAGCGCATTACGAGCAGTACTTC.

This clone has only a few counts. This chain joins TRBV2 and TRBJ2-5; 9 nucleotides agree with TRBD1. Trimming took 7 bases from V and 5 from J; bases not matched to a gene: 11. Germline V gives CDR1 SNHLY, CDR2 FYNNEI. There are 15 residues in the CDR3. Here the CDR3 reads CASTPGQGSWETQYF. The CDR3 region has the DNA TGTGCCAGCACTCCGGGACAGGGCAGTTGGGAGACCCAGTACTTC.

The V and J genes are TRBV4-2 and TRBJ2-1, with 9 positions matching TRBD2. V lost 1 base, J lost 6 bases, and 7 bases stayed unmatched. From germline, CDR1 is LGHNA and CDR2 YNFKEQ. The CDR3 has 16 residues. The DNA of the CDR3 is TGTGCCAGCAGCCAAGGGTTAGCGGGAGTTTTCAATGAGCAGTTCTTC. This gives the protein CASSQGLAGVFNEQFF.

The chain combines TRBV4-2 with TRBJ1-2; 7 nucleotides match TRBD1. The CDR3 is made up of 14 amino acids. V was clipped by 2 bases and J by 5 bases; unmatched bases: 5. Germline V gene sequence: CDR1 LGHNA, CDR2 YNFKEQ. The chain's CDR3 is CASSQSGTEYGYTF. The CDR3 DNA sequence: TGTGCCAGCAGCCAATCCGGGACAGAATATGGCTACACCTTC.

The chain recombines TRBV3-1 (or the pseudogene TRBV3-2) with TRBJ2-5; possibly TRBD2 for D (6 bases). CDR3 length: 15 amino acids. Germline CDR1 reads LGHDT; CDR2 reads YNNKEL (reference sequence). V gave up 3 bases and J gave up 1 base, with 12 bases separating them. The CDR3 protein is CASSQSGAPQETQYF. For the CDR3, the DNA is TGTGCCAGCAGCCAGTCGGGAGCCCCCCAAGAGACCCAGTACTTC.

The V call is TRBV5-1, the J call TRBJ1-1, with 7 positions matching TRBD1. Germline CDR1 is SGHRS and CDR2 is YFSETQ. The trim removed 2 bases at V and 4 bases at J, leaving 8 bases unmatched. The CDR3 sequence is 15 residues long. The CDR3 DNA reads as TGCGCCAGCAGCTTAGGGGGCCCGCCGGCCACTGAAGCTTTCTTT. Its protein is CASSLGGPPATEAFF.

This chain connects TRBV7-8 to TRBJ1-1; D is unclear. Germline V gene lookup returns CDR1 SGHVS and CDR2 FQNEAQ. With 4 bases removed from V and 1 base from J, the gap between germline ends came to 10 bases. The CDR3 extends over 14 amino acids. CDR3 protein: CASSSNLRNTEAFF. DNA of the CDR3: TGTGCCAGCAGCTCAAATCTGCGGAACACTGAAGCTTTCTTT. The complete variable domain, with remaining parts taken from reference TRBV7-8 and TRBJ1-1, reads GAGVSQSPRYKVAKRGQDVALRCDPISGHVSLFWYQQALGQGPEFLTYFQNEAQLDKSGLPSDRFFAERPEGSVSTLKIQRTQQEDSAVYLCASSSNLRNTEAFFGQGTRLTVV.

This rearrangement joins TRBV9 to TRBJ1-1, with a tentative D call TRBD1 (5 bases). There are 13 residues in the CDR3. With 4 bases removed from V and 2 bases from J, the gap between germline ends came to 9 bases. Per the germline V gene, CDR1 is SGDLS and CDR2 is YYNGEE. For the CDR3, the DNA is TGTGCCAGCAGCTGGGGGGTAAACACTGAAGCTTTCTTT. Its translation: CASSWGVNTEAFF.

The chain joins TRBV7-6 to TRBJ2-5; unclear D gene. Trimming left V 7 bases short and J 1 base short, with 16 bases between. Looked up from germline, CDR1 is SGHVS and CDR2 is FNYEAQ. CDR3 length: 15 amino acids. The CDR3 spells CASTPQYGVQETQYF. The DNA for the CDR3 is TGTGCCAGCACCCCCCAATACGGAGTCCAAGAGACCCAGTACTTC.

The chain is built from TRBV15 and TRBJ2-1; D might be TRBD2 (5 bases). CDR3 size: 16 residues. V was shortened by 0 bases and J by 1 base, with 10 bases between the two germline ends. Germline lookup yields CDR1 LNHNV and CDR2 YYDKDF (reference sequence). CDR3 nucleotides: TGTGCCACCAGCAGAGATTTGGGCGGGTCCTACAATGAGCAGTTCTTC. It encodes CATSRDLGGSYNEQFF.

The chain couples TRBV7-2 to TRBJ2-5; D is perhaps TRBD1 (6 bases). Trimming stripped 5 bases from V and 2 bases from J, with 12 bases between. The CDR3 is 14 amino acids. CDR1 SGHTA and CDR2 FQGNSA come from the germline V gene. CDR3 nucleotide sequence: TGTGCCAGCAGCCTCTGGACAGTACAAGAGACCCAGTACTTC. Protein: CASSLWTVQETQYF.

The chain employs TRBV2 and TRBJ1-6; TRBD1 matches 7 bases. Germline V CDR1 and CDR2: SNHLY, FYNNEI. Germline trimming cut 5 bases from V and 8 bases from J; bases unmatched to any gene: 12. The CDR3 totals 16 residues. The CDR3: CASSSSLDRVYSPLHF. The CDR3 nucleotides are TGTGCCAGCAGTTCTAGTCTCGACAGGGTGTATTCACCCCTCCACTTT.

The chain uses TRBV3-1 (or the pseudogene TRBV3-2) and TRBJ2-7; 8 nucleotides align to TRBD1. The CDR3 consists of 14 residues. With V trimmed by 3 bases and J by 2 bases, 3 bases remained unmatched. CDR1 LGHDT and CDR2 YNNKEL come from the germline V gene (reference sequence). CDR3 nucleotides: TGTGCCAGCAGCCAGGAGGACAGGGCCTACGAGCAGTACTTC. It yields the protein CASSQEDRAYEQYF.

The chain has TRBV6-2 or TRBV6-3 and TRBJ2-1; 7 bases fit TRBD2. Germline-derived CDR1 and CDR2 are MNHEY and SVGEGT. This CDR3 region has 15 residues. The V segment lost 7 bases and the J segment 10 bases; nucleotides outside the gene matches: 16. This chain's CDR3 is CASTPTSSGFGEQFF. In nucleotides, the CDR3 is TGTGCCAGCACCCCGACCTCTAGCGGATTTGGGGAGCAGTTCTTC.

The chain employs TRBV6-5 and TRBJ2-2, with 8 positions matching TRBD2. V lost 4 bases and J lost 4; bases outside the gene matches: 8. Germline V gene sequence: CDR1 MNHEY, CDR2 SVGAGI. This CDR3 has 16 amino acids. The CDR3 loop is CASSSPGGATTGELFF. DNA for the CDR3: TGTGCCAGCAGTTCCCCGGGGGGGGCGACCACCGGGGAGCTGTTTTTT.

The rearrangement joins TRBV12-3 or TRBV12-4 to TRBJ1-1; no firm D call. The CDR3 length is 13 residues. The ends were cut back, 6 bases at V and 1 base at J, with 9 bases in the middle. In DNA, the CDR3 is TGTGCCAGCAGACAGACCCAGAACACTGAAGCTTTCTTT. It is translated as CASRQTQNTEAFF.

The gene calls are TRBV6-5 and TRBJ2-1; 7 bases fit TRBD2. V lost 6 bases to trimming and J lost 3 bases; unmatched junction nucleotides: 5. The CDR3 loop spans 14 amino acids. Germline V gives CDR1 MNHEY, CDR2 SVGAGI. The chain's CDR3 is CASRRGGGYNEQFF. The DNA of the CDR3 is TGTGCCAGCAGGCGTGGGGGGGGCTACAATGAGCAGTTCTTC.

Remarks on this clone: The same CDR3 also results from other DNA sequences found in this sample. The genes are TRBV6-5 and TRBJ2-6; 7 nucleotides align to TRBD1. CDR1 is MNHEY and CDR2 is SVGAGI in the germline V gene. This CDR3 region has 15 residues. The V and J ends lost 6 bases and 1 base, in that order; junction bases with no gene match: 3. The CDR3 reads CASRPQGSGANVLTF. Here the CDR3 DNA reads TGTGCCAGCAGGCCACAGGGGTCTGGGGCCAACGTCCTGACTTTC.

This clone has a handful of counts. The V and J genes are TRBV6-5 and TRBJ1-3; possible D gene TRBD1, 6 bases. CDR3 length: 15 amino acids. Trimming removed 6 bases at V and 0 bases at J, with 12 bases between. The germline CDR1 and CDR2 sequences are MNHEY and SVGAGI. CDR3 sequence reads: CASRVTGISGNTIYF. Here the CDR3 DNA reads TGTGCCAGCAGGGTAACAGGGATCTCTGGAAACACCATATATTTT.

This clone was recorded many times. The rearrangement uses TRBV2 and TRBJ1-3; a weak D match, TRBD1 (6 bases). The V gene lost 3 bases and the J gene lost 0 bases, with 12 bases spanning the gap. The CDR3 extends over 16 amino acids. Germline V gene data show CDR1 as SNHLY and CDR2 as FYNNEI. The CDR3 DNA follows: TGTGCCAGCAGTGACCCTACAGGGAGCTCTGGAAACACCATATATTTT. Protein product: CASSDPTGSSGNTIYF.

The rearrangement uses TRBV7-9 and TRBJ2-5; 10 nucleotides align to TRBD1. The CDR3 spans 16 residues. J lost 4 bases, V lost 6 bases, and 11 bases had no gene match. Per germline, CDR1 SEHNR and CDR2 FQNEAQ (reference sequence). CDR3: CASRGPGTGEGETQYF. The CDR3 DNA sequence: TGTGCCAGCAGAGGCCCCGGGACAGGGGAGGGAGAGACCCAGTACTTC.

The rearrangement links TRBV7-2 to TRBJ2-1; 9 bases align to TRBD1. V gave up 4 bases and J gave up 7 bases; unmatched junction bases: 8. The CDR3 extends over 15 amino acids. Germline V lookup: CDR1 SGHTA, CDR2 FQGNSA. As DNA, the CDR3 is TGTGCCAGCAGCTCGAGGACAGGGGCGTATAATGAGCAGTTCTTC. Amino acid sequence: CASSSRTGAYNEQFF.

The chain couples TRBV28 to TRBJ1-3, with 7 bases that match TRBD1. Looked up from germline, CDR1 is MDHEN and CDR2 is SYDVKM. This CDR3 is built from 14 residues. The DNA for the CDR3 is TGTGCATCAGGCTCAGGGGACAGTGGAAACACCATATATTTT. This translates into CASGSGDSGNTIYF.

This chain connects TRBV11-3 to TRBJ2-7; D gene unclear. The CDR3 covers 15 residues. V shed 1 base and J shed 1 base, with 11 bases lying between them. CDR1 is SGHNT, CDR2 YENEEA, per germline. The CDR3 reads CASSLGNSKSYEQYF. The CDR3 DNA is TGTGCCAGCAGCTTAGGGAACAGTAAGTCCTACGAGCAGTACTTC.

This clone has a single count. This chain uses TRBV3-1 (or the pseudogene TRBV3-2) with TRBJ2-1, with TRBD2 identical over 9 bases. CDR1 is LGHDT, CDR2 YNNKEL, per germline (reference sequence). After removal of 1 base from V and 15 bases from J, the junction contained 13 bases not matched to a gene. CDR3 length: 15 residues. The CDR3 region is CASSQAFTAGGPWFF. For the CDR3, the DNA is TGTGCCAGCAGCCAAGCGTTTACAGCGGGGGGACCATGGTTCTTC.